This entry lists 9 T cell receptor beta chains sequenced from one sample in a study of T cell repertoires in cytomegalovirus infection. TCRdb recomputed calls from the reads with MiXCR, one row per CDR3 protein. The profile covers 450,000 to 550,000 distinct CDR3 sequences, with 15% to 20% appearing a single time and roughly a quarter taken by the ten largest. Specimen: CD8+ T cells from PBMCs. These receptors came from a human donor in good health (CMV status not recorded). Some clones in this sample may be carry-over from other donors' samples.

The chain couples TRBV7-9 to TRBJ2-1; no firm D call. V was cut by 5 bases and J by 7 bases, with 18 bases left in between. The CDR3 sequence is 15 residues long. Germline values: CDR1 SEHNR, CDR2 FQNEAQ (reference sequence). CDR3 loop: CASSQGWVVENEQFF. The CDR3 nucleotides are TGTGCCAGCAGCCAAGGGTGGGTAGTGGAGAATGAGCAGTTCTTC.

As concerns this clonotype: This may be a read error, as it is one base from a much larger clone. This chain uses TRBV27 with TRBJ2-1; the D gene is possibly TRBD2 (5 bases). The length of the CDR3 is 10 residues. Germline-derived CDR1 and CDR2 are MNHEY and SMNVEV (reference sequence). The DNA of the CDR3 is TGTGCCAGCGGACTCAGTGAGCTGTTCTTC. As protein: CASGLSELFF.

As concerns this clonotype: Possible read error: a much larger clone is one base away. The rearrangement joins TRBV7-6 to TRBJ2-6; the D gene is possibly TRBD1 (5 bases). This CDR3 comprises 15 residues. Per the germline V gene, CDR1 is SGHVS and CDR2 is FNYEAQ. The CDR3 protein is CASSFYPSGANFLTF. The CDR3 DNA is TGTGCCAGCAGCTTTTATCCCTCTGGGGCCAACTTCCTGACTTTC.

This clonotype was recorded a few times. This chain uses TRBV10-3 with TRBJ2-5; TRBD1 matches at 10 bases. Germline lookup yields CDR1 ENHRY and CDR2 SYGVKD. This CDR3 is 15 amino acids long. The trim removed 6 bases at V and 5 bases at J, leaving 9 bases unmatched. CDR3 coding DNA: TGTGCCATCAGCCCCGGGACAGGGGCGGCGGAGACCCAGTACTTC. Residues: CAISPGTGAAETQYF.

This clonotype came up once. Lacking the conserved final phenylalanine or tryptophan, this CDR3 likely reflects a read error. As DNA, the CDR3 is TGTGCTAGTGGTTTTGTCGCCAATGAGCAGTTCTTA. Amino acids: CASGFVANEQFL. The chain carries TRBV12-5 and TRBJ2-1, with D hard to call. The CDR3 is 12 amino acids. V was pared by 3 bases and J by 6 bases, with 6 bases between. Germline lookup yields CDR1 LGHNT and CDR2 FRNRAP.

The chain combines TRBV10-3 with TRBJ2-1; 14 bases match TRBD2. CDR1 and CDR2 (germline): ENHRY, SYGVKD. Trimming took 6 bases from V and 8 from J; bases not matched to a gene: 6. The CDR3 length is 15 residues. CDR3 sequence: CAISPTSGRAYEQFF. DNA for the CDR3: TGTGCCATCAGCCCGACTAGCGGGAGGGCGTATGAGCAGTTCTTC.

The genes are TRBV7-8 and TRBJ2-7; 9 bases are shared with TRBD2. The CDR3 totals 19 residues. The ends lost 1 base at V and 1 base at J; junction bases unmatched: 14. Looked up from germline, CDR1 is SGHVS and CDR2 is FQNEAQ. The CDR3 here is CASSLVLGREGEDSYEQYF. The CDR3 DNA sequence: TGTGCCAGCAGCTTAGTTCTAGGGCGGGAGGGCGAGGATTCCTACGAGCAGTACTTC.

This clonotype was seen ten or more times. The chain couples TRBV7-6 to TRBJ1-1; weak D call: TRBD1 (5 bases). V was cut by 5 bases and J by 4 bases, with 20 bases left in between. The CDR3 length is 16 residues. Germline V gene lookup returns CDR1 SGHVS and CDR2 FNYEAQ. This CDR3 reads CASSSPGKGFRTEAFF. As DNA, the CDR3 is TGTGCCAGCAGCAGCCCGGGCAAGGGGTTCCGCACTGAAGCTTTCTTT.

This clonotype was seen many times. The chain has TRBV7-2 and TRBJ2-1; no clear D. The germline CDR1 and CDR2 sequences are SGHTA and FQGNSA. The ends were cut back, 5 bases at V and 3 bases at J, with 8 bases in the middle. CDR3 length equals 13 residues. As DNA, the CDR3 is TGTGCCAGCAGCATGAACGTCTACAATGAGCAGTTCTTC. Its protein product is CASSMNVYNEQFF. The variable domain in full, completed from reference TRBV7-2 and TRBJ2-1, reads GAGVSQSPSNKVTEKGKDVELRCDPISGHTALYWYRQSLGQGLEFLIYFQGNSAPDKSGLPSDRFSAERTGGSVSTLTIQRTQQEDSAVYLCASSMNVYNEQFFGPGTRLTVL.